One sample yielded the 30 T cell receptor beta chains listed below, sequenced in a study of shared clonotypes between healthy human individuals. Clones were read by immunoSEQ multiplex PCR, and TCRdb kept only the in-frame ones, dropping some. In the table there are around 1.9 million clones, about 93% of which are singletons. It was CD45RO-negative cells, positively selected for CCR7, that made up naive CD8 cells, with terminally differentiated effector memory CD45RA+ cells excluded. Sequencing was performed on naive CD8+ T cells from PBMCs. All receptors come from a man aged 18 to 30 in good health. Some clones in this sample may be carry-over from other donors' samples.

This rearrangement joins TRBV5-4 to TRBJ1-1; D remains unclear. The CDR3 is 13 amino acids. The V and J ends lost 2 bases and 1 base respectively, with 6 bases between them. Germline V gene data show CDR1 as SGHNT and CDR2 as YYREEE (reference sequence). CDR3 DNA sequence: TGTGCCAGCAGCTTTAGCAAGAACACTGAAGCTTTCTTT. This translates into CASSFSKNTEAFF.

The gene calls are TRBV7-3 and TRBJ2-1; D is uncertain. In germline, CDR1 is SGHTA, CDR2 FQGTGA. V dropped 5 bases and J dropped 2 bases, with 13 bases sitting between them. This CDR3 has 15 amino acids. DNA of the CDR3: TGTGCCAGCAGCCCCCAAACATCCCCCTACAATGAGCAGTTCTTC. Its protein is CASSPQTSPYNEQFF.

This chain links TRBV28 with TRBJ2-1; D is perhaps TRBD1 (6 bases). Trimming pared 2 bases from V and 1 base from J, leaving 12 bases between. The CDR3 is 16 residues long. Germline loops: CDR1 MDHEN, CDR2 SYDVKM. The CDR3 region has the DNA TGTGCCAGCAGTTTAACGGACAGCCATTCCTACAATGAGCAGTTCTTC. Its protein is CASSLTDSHSYNEQFF.

This clone was detected once. V usage is TRBV2 and J usage is TRBJ2-7, with D maybe TRBD1 (6 bases). Trimming left V 3 bases short and J 2 bases short, with 11 bases between. The CDR3 sequence is 14 residues long. CDR1 SNHLY and CDR2 FYNNEI come from the germline V gene. The CDR3 sequence is CASSDSGQPYEQYF. The DNA of the CDR3 is TGTGCCAGCAGTGACAGTGGACAGCCCTACGAGCAGTACTTC.

The chain is built from TRBV29-1 and TRBJ1-4; 7 nucleotides align to TRBD1. With 4 bases clipped from V and 4 bases from J, the junction kept 6 bases outside the gene matches. Germline lookup yields CDR1 SQVTM and CDR2 ANQGSEA. This CDR3 spans 14 amino acids. CDR3 nucleotides: TGCAGCGTTGCGGGGGACAGCCTTAATGAAAAACTGTTTTTT. It encodes CSVAGDSLNEKLFF. The full variable domain, with the rest looked up from reference TRBV29-1 and TRBJ1-4, is SAVISQKPSRDICQRGTSLTIQCQVDSQVTMMFWYRQQPGQSLTLIATANQGSEATYESGFVIDKFPISRPNLTFSTLTVSNMSPEDSSIYLCSVAGDSLNEKLFFGSGTQLSVL.

For the CDR3, the DNA is TGTGCCAGCAGTACAGGTAACAGGGGATACGAGCAGTACTTC. It codes for CASSTGNRGYEQYF. This rearrangement joins TRBV6-5 to TRBJ2-7; 7 bases are a match to TRBD1. The CDR3 is 14 amino acids. V was clipped by 5 bases and J by 4 bases; unmatched bases: 8. CDR1 and CDR2 from the germline V gene are MNHEY and SVGAGI.

The chain recombines TRBV19 with TRBJ1-5; D is perhaps TRBD1 (5 bases). CDR3 length: 13 residues. CDR1 LNHDA and CDR2 SQIVND come from the germline V gene (reference sequence). Trimming removed 3 bases at V and 9 bases at J, with 12 bases between. The CDR3 DNA sequence: TGTGCCAGTAGTATCACAGGCCTTGGGCCCCAGCATTTT. Amino acid sequence: CASSITGLGPQHF.

V and J are TRBV6-1 and TRBJ1-6, with 7 bases fitting TRBD1. Per germline, CDR1 MNHNS and CDR2 SASEGT. Trimming cost V 4 bases and J 2 bases; bases outside gene matches: 8. This CDR3 contains 17 residues. The CDR3 reads CASSGRGAVPYNSPLHF. CDR3 nucleotide sequence: TGTGCCAGCAGTGGCAGGGGGGCTGTGCCCTATAATTCACCCCTCCACTTT.

The rearrangement links TRBV7-2 to TRBJ2-3; no reliable D call. The CDR3 totals 14 residues. Germline assignment: CDR1 SGHTA and CDR2 FQGNSA. The germline V and J ends were trimmed by 8 bases and 0 bases, with 12 bases remaining between them. This chain's CDR3 is CASAHRDSTDTQYF. CDR3 nucleotide sequence: TGTGCCAGCGCACACCGAGACAGCACAGATACGCAGTATTTT.

The CDR3: CASSFFGGANTGELFF. The CDR3, as DNA: TGTGCCAGCAGCTTTTTTGGCGGAGCGAACACCGGGGAGCTGTTTTTT. V usage is TRBV7-3 and J usage is TRBJ2-2, with D hard to call. The germline CDR1 and CDR2 sequences are SGHTA and FQGTGA. Trimming pared 3 bases from V and 0 bases from J, leaving 11 bases between. CDR3 length equals 16 residues.

The chain recombines TRBV28 with TRBJ2-7; the D gene is possibly TRBD2 (6 bases). The CDR3 has 14 amino acids. Germline V gene data show CDR1 as MDHEN and CDR2 as SYDVKM. V lost 8 bases and J lost 1, with 15 bases in between. The CDR3 is CASERRERSYEQYF. The CDR3 DNA follows: TGTGCCAGCGAGAGGAGGGAGCGGTCCTACGAGCAGTACTTC. Drawing the rest from reference TRBV28 and TRBJ2-7, the complete variable domain is DVKVTQSSRYLVKRTGEKVFLECVQDMDHENMFWYRQDPGLGLRLIYFSYDVKMKEKGDIPEGYSVSREKKERFSLILESASTNQTSMYLCASERRERSYEQYFGPGTRLTVT.

The chain employs TRBV29-1 and TRBJ2-1; perhaps D is TRBD1 or TRBD2 (5 bases each). The V and J ends lost 7 bases and 4 bases respectively, with 20 bases between them. CDR1 and CDR2 (germline): SQVTM, ANQGSEA. The length of the CDR3 is 15 residues. The CDR3 nucleotides are TGCAGCGCCACTCCCGGGACCCCTCCGTACAATGAGCAGTTCTTC. Amino acids: CSATPGTPPYNEQFF.

Only one count was recorded for this clone. This rearrangement joins TRBV6-1 to TRBJ2-2; D gene uncertain. Per the germline V gene, CDR1 is MNHNS and CDR2 is SASEGT. The CDR3 is 15 amino acids. Trimming took off 1 base at V and 1 base at J, with 7 bases between the two ends. In nucleotides, the CDR3 is TGTGCCAGCAGTGAAGAGGACGAGAACACCGGGGAGCTGTTTTTT. Residues: CASSEEDENTGELFF.

J is TRBJ2-1 and V is TRBV11-3, with 7 bases fitting TRBD2. CDR3 length: 14 residues. J lost 9 bases, V lost 5 bases, and 10 bases had no gene match. Germline V gene lookup returns CDR1 SGHNT and CDR2 YENEEA. CDR3 coding DNA: TGTGCCAGCAGCGGGCCAGCGGGGCCAGTTGAGCAGTTCTTC. Its translation: CASSGPAGPVEQFF.

Notes on this clone: This sample also contains other DNA sequences that code for the same CDR3. CDR3 region: CASSMSSNQPQHF. Written as DNA, the CDR3 is TGTGCCAGTAGTATGAGTAGCAATCAGCCCCAGCATTTT. V and J are TRBV19 and TRBJ1-5; D gene ambiguous. V gave up 3 bases and J gave up 0 bases, with 3 bases separating them. The CDR3 loop spans 13 amino acids. Germline V lookup: CDR1 LNHDA, CDR2 SQIVND (reference sequence).

The chain uses TRBV5-1 and TRBJ1-1; maybe TRBD1 (6 bases). The CDR3 spans 13 residues. Looked up from germline, CDR1 is SGHRS and CDR2 is YFSETQ. V lost 3 bases and J 6 bases, leaving 12 bases between the germline ends. CDR3 sequence: CASSYKQGPEAFF. For the CDR3, the DNA is TGCGCCAGCAGCTATAAACAGGGACCTGAAGCTTTCTTT.

This clone occurred once. The chain employs TRBV28 and TRBJ2-5; 11 nucleotides match TRBD1. CDR3 size: 15 residues. Germline loops: CDR1 MDHEN, CDR2 SYDVKM. V lost 5 bases, J lost 4 bases, and 6 bases stayed unmatched. The CDR3 loop reads CASSQGQGGRETQYF. The CDR3 DNA sequence: TGTGCCAGCAGTCAGGGACAGGGGGGACGAGAGACCCAGTACTTC.

The V gene is TRBV28, the J gene TRBJ1-4; D ambiguous. This CDR3 contains 15 residues. The ends were cut back, 6 bases at V and 0 bases at J, with 11 bases in the middle. Germline V gene data show CDR1 as MDHEN and CDR2 as SYDVKM. DNA for the CDR3: TGTGCCAGCAGCCCAGGTGATGCAACTAATGAAAAACTGTTTTTT. Its translation is CASSPGDATNEKLFF.

This clone was counted once. This chain uses TRBV28 with TRBJ1-2; no clear D. Germline lookup yields CDR1 MDHEN and CDR2 SYDVKM. This CDR3 is built from 14 residues. The germline V and J ends were trimmed by 5 bases and 3 bases, with 13 bases remaining between them. The CDR3 loop reads CASSLEWMDYGYTF. Written as DNA, the CDR3 is TGTGCCAGCAGTCTAGAGTGGATGGACTATGGCTACACCTTC.

V usage is TRBV27 and J usage is TRBJ1-5; 8 bases are a match to TRBD1. This CDR3 has 16 amino acids. After removal of 1 base from V and 7 bases from J, the junction contained 9 bases not matched to a gene. The germline V gene has CDR1 MNHEY and CDR2 SMNVEV (reference sequence). The CDR3 is CASSLYAQGAWQPQHF. The CDR3 DNA is TGTGCCAGCAGTTTATACGCCCAGGGGGCTTGGCAGCCCCAGCATTTT.

This chain links TRBV27 with TRBJ2-1; tentatively, D is TRBD1 (6 bases). Germline CDR1 is MNHEY and CDR2 is SMNVEV (reference sequence). Trimming left V 2 bases short and J 8 bases short, with 16 bases between. CDR3 length: 15 amino acids. The CDR3 here is CASSLLSEGEYEQFF. CDR3 nucleotide sequence: TGTGCCAGCAGTTTACTCTCCGAGGGGGAATATGAGCAGTTCTTC.

Worth noting for this clone: This sample includes further DNA sequences coding for the same CDR3. This chain connects TRBV29-1 to TRBJ2-1; a possible D gene is TRBD2 (5 bases). Germline V gene sequence: CDR1 SQVTM, CDR2 ANQGSEA. Trimming pared 4 bases from V and 4 bases from J, leaving 11 bases between. The CDR3 spans 13 residues. The CDR3 nucleotides read TGCAGCGTTGGGCTAGCCAGTTACAATGAGCAGTTCTTC. Translating it yields CSVGLASYNEQFF.

The chain combines TRBV27 with TRBJ2-1; weak D call: TRBD2 (6 bases). The CDR3 totals 16 residues. Trimming took off 1 base at V and 3 bases at J, with 13 bases between the two ends. CDR1 and CDR2 from the germline V gene are MNHEY and SMNVEV (reference sequence). In DNA, the CDR3 is TGTGCCAGCAGTTTATTGGCCGGGAGCCACTACAATGAGCAGTTCTTC. It yields the protein CASSLLAGSHYNEQFF.

As DNA, the CDR3 is TGTGCCAGCAGCGTGGGGGGGCTCCCTAATGGCTACACCTTC. It yields the protein CASSVGGLPNGYTF. The chain couples TRBV27 to TRBJ1-2; D is possibly TRBD1 (6 bases). This CDR3 spans 14 amino acids. Germline values: CDR1 MNHEY, CDR2 SMNVEV (reference sequence). V gave up 6 bases and J gave up 6 bases, with 17 bases separating them.

The chain couples TRBV11-2 to TRBJ2-1; 12 bases line up with TRBD2. Germline CDR1 and CDR2: SGHAT and FQNNGV. V gave up 1 base and J gave up 0 bases; unmatched junction bases: 4. The length of the CDR3 is 18 residues. The CDR3 DNA reads TGTGCCAGCAGCTTAGGGGGACTAGCGGGTCTCTCCTACAATGAGCAGTTCTTC. Its translation is CASSLGGLAGLSYNEQFF.

About this clone: This CDR3 is also generated by other DNA sequences in the sample. This sequence joins TRBV29-1 and TRBJ2-1, with a possible D match to TRBD2 (6 bases). This CDR3 has 10 amino acids. Germline-derived CDR1 and CDR2 are SQVTM and ANQGSEA. With 5 bases removed from V and 8 bases from J, the gap between germline ends came to 7 bases. The CDR3 DNA follows: TGCAGCGTTTGGGGGGATGAGCAGTTCTTC. Amino acids: CSVWGDEQFF.

V and J are TRBV7-9 and TRBJ1-1; maybe TRBD1 (5 bases). The CDR3 has 15 amino acids. CDR1 and CDR2 (germline): SEHNR, FQNEAQ (reference sequence). The V and J ends lost 4 bases and 4 bases respectively, with 16 bases between them. This chain's CDR3 is CASSSSPRGSTEAFF. As DNA, the CDR3 is TGTGCCAGCAGCTCATCCCCCCGGGGCTCCACTGAAGCTTTCTTT.

In regard to this clone: Other nucleotide sequences in the sample specify the same CDR3. This chain links TRBV27 with TRBJ1-2, with 9 bases matching TRBD1. V was clipped by 3 bases and J by 8 bases; unmatched bases: 4. Per germline, CDR1 MNHEY and CDR2 SMNVEV (reference sequence). CDR3 length: 13 amino acids. The CDR3 DNA sequence: TGTGCCAGCAGTTTCGGACAGGGGAGAGGCTACACCTTC. Protein: CASSFGQGRGYTF.

J is TRBJ1-2 and V is TRBV19; 10 nucleotides line up with TRBD1. The CDR3 loop spans 15 amino acids. V shed 2 bases, J shed 6 bases, and the junction held 6 bases outside the gene matches. Per the germline V gene, CDR1 is LNHDA and CDR2 is SQIVND (reference sequence). The CDR3 DNA reads as TGTGCCAGTAGTATAAAGCCGGACAGGGGGAATGGCTACACCTTC. It specifies CASSIKPDRGNGYTF. The variable domain in full, with the rest retrieved from reference TRBV19 and TRBJ1-2, is DGGITQSPKYLFRKEGQNVTLSCEQNLNHDAMYWYRQDPGQGLRLIYYSQIVNDFQKGDIAEGYSVSREKKESFPLTVTSAQKNPTAFYLCASSIKPDRGNGYTFGSGTRLTVV.

The V and J genes are TRBV28 and TRBJ2-7, with 7 bases aligning to TRBD1. The germline gives CDR1 MDHEN, CDR2 SYDVKM. V gave up 2 bases and J gave up 4 bases; unmatched junction bases: 11. The CDR3 has 16 residues. The chain's CDR3 is CASSLRTGLTGYEQYF. The CDR3 DNA reads TGTGCCAGCAGTTTACGGACAGGCCTCACGGGTTACGAGCAGTACTTC.